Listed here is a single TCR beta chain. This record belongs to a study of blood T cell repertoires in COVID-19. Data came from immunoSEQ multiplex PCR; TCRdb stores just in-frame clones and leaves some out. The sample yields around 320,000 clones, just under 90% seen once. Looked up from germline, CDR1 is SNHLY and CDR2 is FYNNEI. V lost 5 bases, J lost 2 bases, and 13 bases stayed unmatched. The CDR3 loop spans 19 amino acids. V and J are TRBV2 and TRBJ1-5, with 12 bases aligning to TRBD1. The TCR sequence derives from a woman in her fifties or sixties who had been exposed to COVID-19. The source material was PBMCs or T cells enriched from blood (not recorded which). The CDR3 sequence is CASSFIGTGGSGGNQPQHF. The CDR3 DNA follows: TGTGCCAGCAGTTTTATCGGGACAGGGGGCTCTGGAGGCAATCAGCCCCAGCATTTT.